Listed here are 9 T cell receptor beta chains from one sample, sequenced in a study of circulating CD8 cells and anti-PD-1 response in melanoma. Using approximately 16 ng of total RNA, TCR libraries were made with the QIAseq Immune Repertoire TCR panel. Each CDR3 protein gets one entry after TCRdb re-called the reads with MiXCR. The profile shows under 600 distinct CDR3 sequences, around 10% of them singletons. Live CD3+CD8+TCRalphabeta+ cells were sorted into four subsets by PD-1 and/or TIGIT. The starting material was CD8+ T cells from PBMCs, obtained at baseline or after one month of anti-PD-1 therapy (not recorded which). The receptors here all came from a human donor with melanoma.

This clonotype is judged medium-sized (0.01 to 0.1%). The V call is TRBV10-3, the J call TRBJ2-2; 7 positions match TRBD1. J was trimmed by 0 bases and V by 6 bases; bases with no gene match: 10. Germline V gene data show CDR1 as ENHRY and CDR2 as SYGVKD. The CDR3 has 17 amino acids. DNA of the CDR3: TGTGCCATCAGAACACTCCGGGACAGATCGAACACCGGGGAGCTGTTTTTT. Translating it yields CAIRTLRDRSNTGELFF.

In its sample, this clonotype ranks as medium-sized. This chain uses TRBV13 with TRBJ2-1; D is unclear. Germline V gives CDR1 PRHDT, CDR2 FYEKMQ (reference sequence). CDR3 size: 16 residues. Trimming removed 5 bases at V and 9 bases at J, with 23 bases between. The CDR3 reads CASSPTTIALVGEQFF. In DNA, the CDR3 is TGTGCCAGCAGCCCTACCACCATCGCCTTGGTGGGTGAGCAGTTCTTC.

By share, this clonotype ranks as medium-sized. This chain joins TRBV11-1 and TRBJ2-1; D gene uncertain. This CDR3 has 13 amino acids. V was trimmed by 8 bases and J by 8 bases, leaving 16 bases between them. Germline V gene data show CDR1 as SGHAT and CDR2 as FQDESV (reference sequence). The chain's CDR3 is CASGTVSWDEQFF. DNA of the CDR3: TGTGCCAGCGGCACTGTATCTTGGGATGAGCAGTTCTTC. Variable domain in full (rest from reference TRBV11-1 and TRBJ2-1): EAEVAQSPRYKITEKSQAVAFWCDPISGHATLYWYRQILGQGPELLVQFQDESVVDDSQLPKDRFSAERLKGVDSTLKIQPAELGDSAMYLCASGTVSWDEQFFGPGTRLTVL.

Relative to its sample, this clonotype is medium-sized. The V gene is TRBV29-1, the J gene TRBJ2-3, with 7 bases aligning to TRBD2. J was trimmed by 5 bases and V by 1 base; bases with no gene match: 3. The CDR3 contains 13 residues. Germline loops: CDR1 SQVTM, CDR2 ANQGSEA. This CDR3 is CSVEGLAVDTQYF. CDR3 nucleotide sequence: TGCAGCGTTGAAGGTCTAGCGGTAGATACGCAGTATTTT.

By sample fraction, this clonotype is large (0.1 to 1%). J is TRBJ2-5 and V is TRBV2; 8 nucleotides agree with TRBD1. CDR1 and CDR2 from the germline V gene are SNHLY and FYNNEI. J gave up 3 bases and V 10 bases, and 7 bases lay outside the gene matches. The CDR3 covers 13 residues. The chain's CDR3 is CAIDGQGEETQYF. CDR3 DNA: TGTGCCATCGATGGACAGGGCGAAGAGACCCAGTACTTC.

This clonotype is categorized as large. CDR3 nucleotide sequence: TGTGCCAGCAAACAGGGTCTACGGGAGCAGTACTTC. Its protein is CASKQGLREQYF. This rearrangement joins TRBV2 to TRBJ2-7; TRBD1 is a possible D gene (6 bases). V lost 7 bases and J lost 7, with 14 bases in between. The CDR3 sequence is 12 residues long. Germline V gene data show CDR1 as SNHLY and CDR2 as FYNNEI.

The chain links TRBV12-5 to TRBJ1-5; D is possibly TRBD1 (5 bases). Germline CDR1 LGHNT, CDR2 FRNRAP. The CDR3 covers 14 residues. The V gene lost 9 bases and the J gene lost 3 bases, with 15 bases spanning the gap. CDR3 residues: CASLFRQFNQPQHF. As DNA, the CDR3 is TGTGCTAGCCTATTTAGACAGTTCAATCAGCCCCAGCATTTT.

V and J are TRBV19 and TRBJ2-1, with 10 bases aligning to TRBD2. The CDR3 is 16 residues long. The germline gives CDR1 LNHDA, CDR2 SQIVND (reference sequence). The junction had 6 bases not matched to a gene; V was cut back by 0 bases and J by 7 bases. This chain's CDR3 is CASSIDPSGGANEQFF. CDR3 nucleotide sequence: TGTGCCAGTAGTATAGATCCTAGCGGGGGTGCGAATGAGCAGTTCTTC.

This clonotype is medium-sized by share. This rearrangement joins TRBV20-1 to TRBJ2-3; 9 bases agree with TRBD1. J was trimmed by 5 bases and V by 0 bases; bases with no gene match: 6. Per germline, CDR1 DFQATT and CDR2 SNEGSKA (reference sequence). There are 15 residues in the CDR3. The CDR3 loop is CSARDVETGGDTQYF. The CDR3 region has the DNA TGCAGTGCTAGAGATGTGGAGACAGGGGGAGATACGCAGTATTTT.